This T cell receptor (beta chain) was recorded in a study of T cell responses to AZD1222 COVID-19 vaccine. The CDR3 contains 13 residues. Germline V CDR1 and CDR2: GTSNPN, SVGIG (reference sequence). The ends were cut back, 1 base at V and 3 bases at J, with 9 bases in the middle. The assay was immunoSEQ multiplex PCR, and TCRdb's table has in-frame clones only and misses some. The sample consists of 130,000 to 150,000 clones, 75% to 95% of them appearing once. The chain recombines TRBV30 with TRBJ1-2, with D unclear. This receptor was identified in an adult in good health. The sample in question was peripheral blood, obtained on day 0 of AZD1222 vaccination. This chain's CDR3 is CAWSGGAYYGYTF. The CDR3 DNA follows: TGTGCCTGGAGTGGAGGAGCGTACTATGGCTACACCTTC.